In its sample, the clone carrying this T cell receptor (beta chain) was seen many times. What it binds is not known. This sample was included in a study of T-cell reconstitution after alpha-beta-depleted transplantation in children. Regarding the study as a whole: After transplant, high TCRbeta diversity at day 60 in some patients arose from surviving recipient T cells and thymic progenitors. Several hundred graft clones that had expanded were reportedly the source of alpha-beta T cells about two months after transplant. Newly generated T cells supplied most T-cell counts and diversity one year post-transplant.

Unique molecular identifiers were incorporated during preparation of the TCRbeta library. From the PCR reads, TCRdb called clonotypes with MiXCR, one entry per CDR3 protein. Of a few hundred thousand distinct CDR3 sequences in the sample, 11% were seen once. CDR3 size: 14 residues. Deletions cut 6 bases from V and 5 bases from J, with 14 bases between. Germline CDR1 MDHEN, CDR2 SYDVKM. V and J are TRBV28 and TRBJ2-1; D may be TRBD2 (6 bases). The sequences come from peripheral blood, collected 180 days after TCRalphabeta/CD19-depleted stem cell transplant. The receptor comes from a male patient aged 2-15 years who had a stem cell transplant for chronic granulomatous disease, so the T cells may come from the graft donor. The CDR3 loop reads CASSAPGEDNEQFF. The CDR3 coding sequence is TGTGCCAGCAGCGCACCCGGGGAGGACAATGAGCAGTTCTTC.